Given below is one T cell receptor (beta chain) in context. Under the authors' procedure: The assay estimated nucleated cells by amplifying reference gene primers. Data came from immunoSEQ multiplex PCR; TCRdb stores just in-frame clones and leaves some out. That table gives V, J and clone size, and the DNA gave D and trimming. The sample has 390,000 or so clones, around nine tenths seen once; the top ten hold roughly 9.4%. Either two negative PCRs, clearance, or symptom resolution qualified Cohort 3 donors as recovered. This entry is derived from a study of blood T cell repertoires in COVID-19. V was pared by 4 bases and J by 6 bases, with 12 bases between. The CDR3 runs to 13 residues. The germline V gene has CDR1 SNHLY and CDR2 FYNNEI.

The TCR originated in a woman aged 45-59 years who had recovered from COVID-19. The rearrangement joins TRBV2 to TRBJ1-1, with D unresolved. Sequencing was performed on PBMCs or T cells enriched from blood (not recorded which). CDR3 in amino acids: CASSATVLPEAFF. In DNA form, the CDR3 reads TGTGCCAGCAGTGCCACAGTCCTACCTGAAGCTTTCTTT. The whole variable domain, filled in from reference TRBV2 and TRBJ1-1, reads EPEVTQTPSHQVTQMGQEVILRCVPISNHLYFYWYRQILGQKVEFLVSFYNNEISEKSEIFDDQFSVERPDGSNFTLKIRSTKLEDSAMYFCASSATVLPEAFFGQGTRLTVV.